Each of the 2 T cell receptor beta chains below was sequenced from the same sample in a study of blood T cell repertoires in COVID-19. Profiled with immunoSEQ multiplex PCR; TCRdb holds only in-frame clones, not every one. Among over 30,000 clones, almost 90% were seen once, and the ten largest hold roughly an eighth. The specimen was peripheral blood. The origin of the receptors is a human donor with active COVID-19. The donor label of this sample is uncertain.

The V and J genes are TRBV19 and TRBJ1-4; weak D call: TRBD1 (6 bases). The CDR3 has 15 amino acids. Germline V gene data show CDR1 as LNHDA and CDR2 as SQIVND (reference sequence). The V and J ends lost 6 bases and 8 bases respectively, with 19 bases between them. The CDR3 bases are TGTGCCAGTAGCGGAACCGACAGGCTTTGGGAAAAACTGTTTTTT. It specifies CASSGTDRLWEKLFF.

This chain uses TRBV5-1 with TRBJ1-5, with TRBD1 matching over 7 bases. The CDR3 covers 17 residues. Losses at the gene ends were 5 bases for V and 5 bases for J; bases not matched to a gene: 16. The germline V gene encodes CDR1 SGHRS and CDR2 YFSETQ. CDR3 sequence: CASSLRPRGQSHQPQHF. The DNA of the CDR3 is TGCGCCAGCAGTTTAAGGCCAAGGGGACAGTCACATCAGCCCCAGCATTTT.